A single sample gave rise to the 29 T cell receptor beta chains below, sequenced in a study of blood T cell repertoires in COVID-19. Repertoires were generated with immunoSEQ multiplex PCR, while TCRdb's copy carries only in-frame clones and drops some. The table lists 75,000 to 95,000 clones, about 70% of them singletons. The sequenced material came from peripheral blood. All receptors come from a woman between 55 and 75 years old in a cohort sampled during active or convalescent COVID-19.

The genes are TRBV5-1 and TRBJ2-7; 11 nucleotides line up with TRBD2. The CDR3 loop spans 14 amino acids. Germline lookup yields CDR1 SGHRS and CDR2 YFSETQ. J gave up 7 bases and V 3 bases, and 6 bases lay outside the gene matches. This CDR3 reads CASSSTSGAQEQYF. The CDR3, as DNA: TGCGCCAGCAGCTCGACTAGCGGGGCCCAGGAGCAGTACTTC.

This clone was found a few times. The J gene is TRBJ1-2, the V gene TRBV7-2, with 7 positions matching TRBD1. From germline, CDR1 is SGHTA and CDR2 FQGNSA. CDR3 size: 15 residues. The V and J ends lost 0 bases and 8 bases, in that order; junction bases with no gene match: 9. Here the CDR3 DNA reads TGTGCCAGCAGCTTAGCCGGGACAGCCGTCTTGGGCTACACCTTC. Its translation is CASSLAGTAVLGYTF.

V and J are TRBV6-2 or TRBV6-3 and TRBJ1-2; a weak D match, TRBD1 (5 bases). CDR1 and CDR2 (germline): MNHEY, SVGEGT. The V end was cut by 6 bases, the J end by 10 bases, with 18 bases between. CDR3 length equals 13 residues. CDR3 sequence (DNA): TGTGCCAGCAGCCCTCGGGTTGGGGCCGACTACACCTTC. Encoded protein: CASSPRVGADYTF.

V is TRBV11-2 and J is TRBJ2-7; D is possibly TRBD2 (5 bases). Germline-derived CDR1 and CDR2 are SGHAT and FQNNGV. This CDR3 is built from 15 residues. V lost 1 base and J 2 bases, leaving 12 bases between the germline ends. The CDR3 loop reads CASSLVRGGPYEQYF. In DNA, the CDR3 is TGTGCCAGCAGCTTAGTACGGGGTGGGCCCTACGAGCAGTACTTC. Looking up the rest from reference TRBV11-2 and TRBJ2-7 gives the full variable domain: EAGVAQSPRYKIIEKRQSVAFWCNPISGHATLYWYQQILGQGPKLLIQFQNNGVVDDSQLPKDRFSAERLKGVDSTLKIQPAKLEDSAVYLCASSLVRGGPYEQYFGPGTRLTVT.

The chain is built from TRBV19 and TRBJ2-3; 8 bases are a match to TRBD2. V shed 5 bases and J 2 bases; nucleotides not matched to a gene: 12. CDR3 length: 17 amino acids. Germline CDR1 is LNHDA and CDR2 is SQIVND (reference sequence). CDR3 protein: CASSFRKAGGFTDTQYF. CDR3 bases: TGTGCCAGTAGTTTCCGTAAGGCGGGGGGATTCACAGATACGCAGTATTTT.

The CDR3 region is CASSLGGTEGTQYF. In nucleotides, the CDR3 is TGTGCCAGCAGCTTGGGCGGGACGGAGGGGACCCAGTACTTC. This chain uses TRBV5-6 with TRBJ2-5; maybe TRBD2 (6 bases). Per germline, CDR1 SGHDT and CDR2 YYEEEE. This CDR3 comprises 14 residues. V was cut by 0 bases and J by 7 bases, with 13 bases left in between. The full variable domain, rest sourced from reference TRBV5-6 and TRBJ2-5, is DAGVTQSPTHLIKTRGQQVTLRCSPKSGHDTVSWYQQALGQGPQFIFQYYEEEERQRGNFPDRFSGHQFPNYSSELNVNALLLGDSALYLCASSLGGTEGTQYFGPGTRLLVL.

The chain carries TRBV4-2 and TRBJ2-1; TRBD2 might be the D (7 bases). The V and J ends lost 0 bases and 10 bases respectively, with 22 bases between them. The CDR3 consists of 17 residues. Germline CDR1 LGHNA, CDR2 YNFKEQ. This chain's CDR3 is CASSQEGYEGGPREQFF. In DNA, the CDR3 is TGTGCCAGCAGCCAAGAAGGTTACGAGGGGGGGCCACGGGAGCAGTTCTTC.

In its sample, this clone was seen a few times. The chain has TRBV5-6 and TRBJ2-6, with 7 bases identical to TRBD2. CDR1 and CDR2 (germline): SGHDT, YYEEEE. J gave up 3 bases and V 4 bases, and 7 bases lay outside the gene matches. CDR3 length: 16 amino acids. The CDR3 DNA reads TGTGCCAGCAGCCCGGAGGGAGGGATTGGGGCCAACGTCCTGACTTTC. Translated, it gives CASSPEGGIGANVLTF. Filled out from reference TRBV5-6 and TRBJ2-6, the complete variable domain reads DAGVTQSPTHLIKTRGQQVTLRCSPKSGHDTVSWYQQALGQGPQFIFQYYEEEERQRGNFPDRFSGHQFPNYSSELNVNALLLGDSALYLCASSPEGGIGANVLTFGAGSRLTVL.

The chain recombines TRBV7-2 with TRBJ2-6, with 10 bases fitting TRBD1. Looked up from germline, CDR1 is SGHTA and CDR2 is FQGNSA. This CDR3 is built from 17 residues. V was clipped by 3 bases and J by 3 bases; unmatched bases: 5. CDR3 DNA sequence: TGTGCCAGCAGCTTGAGACAGGGGGCGGTTGGGGCCAACGTCCTGACTTTC. It is translated as CASSLRQGAVGANVLTF.

The sample holds a few counts of this clone. The chain joins TRBV5-1 to TRBJ2-7; D is perhaps TRBD2 (7 bases). Germline CDR1 is SGHRS and CDR2 is YFSETQ. The length of the CDR3 is 14 residues. With 2 bases removed from V and 7 bases from J, the gap between germline ends came to 16 bases. CDR3 nucleotides: TGCGCCAGCAGCTTTTCCCGGACAGCGGGGGAGCAGTACTTC. Protein product: CASSFSRTAGEQYF.

V usage is TRBV18 and J usage is TRBJ2-7; D is possibly TRBD1 (5 bases). CDR1 is KGHSH, CDR2 LQKENI, per germline. The CDR3 runs 13 residues. V gave up 6 bases and J gave up 3 bases, with 12 bases separating them. CDR3: CASSNDRFYEQYF. CDR3 bases: TGTGCCAGCTCTAATGACAGATTCTACGAGCAGTACTTC.

The CDR3 DNA is TGTGCCAGCAGCAATGGGGGCAGGAGCACTGAAGCTTTCTTT. It codes for CASSNGGRSTEAFF. This chain links TRBV7-3 with TRBJ1-1; a weak D match, TRBD1 (6 bases). This CDR3 is 14 amino acids long. The germline gives CDR1 SGHTA, CDR2 FQGTGA. V was trimmed by 5 bases and J by 4 bases, leaving 14 bases between them.

V usage is TRBV4-1 and J usage is TRBJ1-2; tentative D call: TRBD1 (5 bases). Germline CDR1 is MGHRA and CDR2 is YSYEKL. The V and J ends lost 1 base and 2 bases respectively, with 14 bases between them. The CDR3 consists of 16 residues. The CDR3 bases are TGCGCCAGCAGCCAAGGTTCGGGGGAGGGAAACTATGGCTACACCTTC. Encoded protein: CASSQGSGEGNYGYTF.

The DNA for the CDR3 is TGTGCCAGTAGTGAGACAGGGGATGTTGGATCATACGAGCAGTACTTC. It is translated as CASSETGDVGSYEQYF. V usage is TRBV19 and J usage is TRBJ2-7, with 8 positions matching TRBD1. Germline lookup yields CDR1 LNHDA and CDR2 SQIVND (reference sequence). J gave up 4 bases and V 5 bases, and 13 bases lay outside the gene matches. CDR3 length: 16 residues.

DNA of the CDR3: TGTGCCAGCAGTCCCATCGGACAGGGCAATCAGCCCCAGCATTTT. Translation gives CASSPIGQGNQPQHF. This chain uses TRBV6-5 with TRBJ1-5, with TRBD1 identical over 7 bases. Germline V gene sequence: CDR1 MNHEY, CDR2 SVGAGI. The junction had 6 bases not matched to a gene; V was cut back by 5 bases and J by 2 bases. CDR3 length: 15 residues.

This clone has just one count. The chain is built from TRBV5-6 and TRBJ2-4, with 9 bases fitting TRBD2. J lost 6 bases, V lost 1 base, and 14 bases had no gene match. CDR1 and CDR2 from the germline V gene are SGHDT and YYEEEE. The CDR3 runs to 18 residues. This CDR3 is CASSLLLAGTLTGNIQYF. The CDR3 DNA reads TGTGCCAGCAGCTTGCTCCTAGCGGGGACCCTAACAGGAAACATTCAGTACTTC.

The rearrangement uses TRBV7-8 and TRBJ1-3; D is perhaps TRBD1 (6 bases). Trimming pared 2 bases from V and 0 bases from J, leaving 20 bases between. CDR1 and CDR2 from the germline V gene are SGHVS and FQNEAQ. The CDR3 loop spans 19 amino acids. CDR3 amino acids: CASSLRGHQNLASGNTIYF. In nucleotides, the CDR3 is TGTGCCAGCAGCTTACGGGGACACCAAAACTTAGCCTCTGGAAACACCATATATTTT.

This chain connects TRBV5-1 to TRBJ2-7; a possible D gene is TRBD1 (5 bases). The CDR3 spans 12 residues. The V end was cut by 6 bases, the J end by 5 bases, with 12 bases between. Germline V gene sequence: CDR1 SGHRS, CDR2 YFSETQ. CDR3 DNA: TGCGCCAGCAATACCCAGGGTAACGAGCAGTACTTC. Translation gives CASNTQGNEQYF. The variable domain in full, completed from reference TRBV5-1 and TRBJ2-7, reads KAGVTQTPRYLIKTRGQQVTLSCSPISGHRSVSWYQQTPGQGLQFLFEYFSETQRNKGNFPGRFSGRQFSNSRSEMNVSTLELGDSALYLCASNTQGNEQYFGPGTRLTVT.

The V gene is TRBV5-4, the J gene TRBJ1-1; tentatively, D is TRBD1 (6 bases). Germline values: CDR1 SGHNT, CDR2 YYREEE (reference sequence). The CDR3 totals 14 residues. Trimming stripped 0 bases from V and 5 bases from J, with 11 bases between. For the CDR3, the DNA is TGTGCCAGCAGCTTGGGTGGGGGCAGGACTGAAGCTTTCTTT. It specifies CASSLGGGRTEAFF.

The chain joins TRBV3-1 (or the pseudogene TRBV3-2) to TRBJ1-6, with 10 bases identical to TRBD1. The trim removed 7 bases at V and 4 bases at J, leaving 16 bases unmatched. In germline, CDR1 is LGHDT, CDR2 YNNKEL (reference sequence). The CDR3 has 19 residues. The CDR3, as DNA: TGTGCCAGCACCCCACCGGGACAGGGGTTTTTATCGTATAATTCACCCCTCCACTTT. Its protein is CASTPPGQGFLSYNSPLHF.

The V gene is TRBV7-8, the J gene TRBJ1-5; TRBD1 agrees at 7 bases. The CDR3 is made up of 13 amino acids. Germline CDR1 SGHVS, CDR2 FQNEAQ. The ends lost 6 bases at V and 5 bases at J; junction bases unmatched: 4. The CDR3 protein is CASRRTGDQPQHF. DNA of the CDR3: TGTGCCAGCAGACGGACAGGAGATCAGCCCCAGCATTTT.

The chain uses TRBV6-2 or TRBV6-3 and TRBJ2-2; tentatively, D is TRBD1 (6 bases). The germline V gene has CDR1 MNHEY and CDR2 SVGEGT. Trimming removed 1 base at V and 0 bases at J, with 9 bases between. The CDR3 is 16 amino acids. CDR3: CASSYFRTANTGELFF. CDR3 coding DNA: TGTGCCAGCAGTTACTTTAGGACAGCGAACACCGGGGAGCTGTTTTTT.

The V call is TRBV28, the J call TRBJ1-4, with D perhaps matching TRBD1 (5 bases). Trimming removed 6 bases at V and 0 bases at J, with 14 bases between. The germline V gene encodes CDR1 MDHEN and CDR2 SYDVKM. CDR3 length equals 16 residues. The CDR3: CASRPAGGATNEKLFF. CDR3 DNA: TGTGCCAGCAGGCCGGCCGGGGGGGCAACTAATGAAAAACTGTTTTTT. Drawing the rest from reference TRBV28 and TRBJ1-4, the complete variable domain is DVKVTQSSRYLVKRTGEKVFLECVQDMDHENMFWYRQDPGLGLRLIYFSYDVKMKEKGDIPEGYSVSREKKERFSLILESASTNQTSMYLCASRPAGGATNEKLFFGSGTQLSVL.

With regard to this clone: Other DNA sequences from this sample encode an identical CDR3 as well. The chain combines TRBV7-9 with TRBJ2-3, with 7 bases aligning to TRBD1. Germline assignment: CDR1 SEHNR and CDR2 FQNEAQ (reference sequence). Germline trimming cut 1 base from V and 2 bases from J; bases unmatched to any gene: 3. The CDR3 loop spans 15 amino acids. The CDR3 sequence is CASSLGQGSTDTQYF. The CDR3 DNA sequence: TGTGCCAGCAGCTTAGGACAGGGCTCCACAGATACGCAGTATTTT.

The table lists this clone with a count of one. The CDR3 DNA sequence: TGCGCCAGCAGCCAAGCACCGGGACAGGGACCCACAGATACGCAGTATTTT. It specifies CASSQAPGQGPTDTQYF. The chain has TRBV4-1 and TRBJ2-3; 9 nucleotides agree with TRBD1. The trim removed 1 base at V and 2 bases at J, leaving 7 bases unmatched. Germline CDR1 and CDR2: MGHRA and YSYEKL. This CDR3 has 17 amino acids.

This chain joins TRBV3-1 (or the pseudogene TRBV3-2) and TRBJ2-7; 10 nucleotides align to TRBD1. Germline V CDR1 and CDR2: LGHDT, YNNKEL (reference sequence). This CDR3 is 17 amino acids long. J lost 1 base, V lost 0 bases, and 6 bases had no gene match. CDR3 sequence reads: CASSQDDGQGVSYEQYF. The CDR3 nucleotides read TGTGCCAGCAGCCAAGATGACGGACAGGGGGTTTCCTACGAGCAGTACTTC.

On this clone itself: This CDR3 is also generated by other DNA sequences in the sample. The chain couples TRBV6-5 to TRBJ2-7; 8 nucleotides agree with TRBD1. Germline V gene lookup returns CDR1 MNHEY and CDR2 SVGAGI. This CDR3 contains 13 residues. Losses at the gene ends were 6 bases for V and 4 bases for J; bases not matched to a gene: 5. The CDR3 coding sequence is TGTGCCAGCAGAAGGACAGGGACGTACGAGCAGTACTTC. Its protein product is CASRRTGTYEQYF.

The chain recombines TRBV12-3 or TRBV12-4 with TRBJ2-5; 7 bases align to TRBD1. The CDR3 runs to 13 residues. The V gene end was trimmed by 6 bases and the J gene end by 5 bases; junction bases not matched to a gene: 6. CDR3 coding DNA: TGTGCCAGCAGGACAACAGGGGTGGAGACCCAGTACTTC. This gives the protein CASRTTGVETQYF.

This clone has more than one count but fewer than ten. The V gene is TRBV30, the J gene TRBJ1-1, with a weak D call TRBD1 (5 bases). V was shortened by 0 bases and J by 11 bases, with 16 bases between the two germline ends. This CDR3 is 13 amino acids long. Germline V gene data show CDR1 as GTSNPN and CDR2 as SVGIG (reference sequence). The CDR3 here is CAWSVLPSQGAFF. In DNA form, the CDR3 reads TGTGCCTGGAGTGTACTACCCTCTCAGGGCGCTTTCTTT.